Listed below are T cell receptor beta chains from one sample, sequenced in a study of blood T cell repertoires in COVID-19. Here immunoSEQ multiplex PCR was the method, and the copy in TCRdb shows in-frame clones only, minus some. The sample records 200,000 to 250,000 clones, about 80% being singletons. Sequencing was carried out using peripheral blood. These receptors were obtained from a woman of 80 years or more with acute or convalescent COVID-19. CDR3s include the opening cysteine and the closing phenylalanine or tryptophan. Each record gives: J gene, clone size, V gene, D gene, CDR3 DNA, CDR3 protein. A D gene is named only where the DNA matches it firmly. The size field is filled for only some rows; it gives once, few, many or a size class.

j_gene: TRBJ2-7; abundance: -; v_gene: TRBV6-6; d_gene: TRBD1; CDR3nt: TGTGCCAGCACTACTCCCTTATCCAGGGGGATCAACGAGCAGTACTTC; CDR3aa: CASTTPLSRGINEQYF
j_gene: TRBJ2-3; abundance: -; v_gene: TRBV5-4; d_gene: -; CDR3nt: TGTGCCAGCAGCTTGGTGACAAGGGGTGAGGATACGCAGTATTTT; CDR3aa: CASSLVTRGEDTQYF
j_gene: TRBJ2-3; abundance: -; v_gene: TRBV27; d_gene: -; CDR3nt: TGTGCCAGCAGTTTACTCGGTAGGGGTACAGATACGCAGTATTTT; CDR3aa: CASSLLGRGTDTQYF
j_gene: TRBJ2-5; abundance: -; v_gene: TRBV7-3; d_gene: -; CDR3nt: TGTGCCAGCGGGCCCGCAGGGGCCGCCCCGGACTTC; CDR3aa: CASGPAGAAPDF
j_gene: TRBJ1-6; abundance: -; v_gene: TRBV28; d_gene: TRBD1; CDR3nt: TGTGCCACAAAACAACAGGGGTATAATTCACCCCTCCACTTT; CDR3aa: CATKQQGYNSPLHF
j_gene: TRBJ2-1; abundance: -; v_gene: TRBV28; d_gene: TRBD1; CDR3nt: TGTGCCAGCAGTTTCGCGGGACAGGGGAACAATGAGCAGTTCTTC; CDR3aa: CASSFAGQGNNEQFF
j_gene: TRBJ1-1; abundance: -; v_gene: TRBV27; d_gene: TRBD1; CDR3nt: TGTGCCAGCAGTTCAACGACAGGGACAGTCTACACTGAAGCTTTCTTT; CDR3aa: CASSSTTGTVYTEAFF
j_gene: TRBJ2-1; abundance: -; v_gene: TRBV6-5; d_gene: TRBD1; CDR3nt: TGTGCCAGCAGTCGACAGGGGGGGGGAGATGAGCAGTTCTTC; CDR3aa: CASSRQGGGDEQFF
j_gene: TRBJ1-2; abundance: -; v_gene: TRBV29-1; d_gene: -; CDR3nt: TGCAGCGTTGAAGCCCTGGACAGAGCTAACTATGGCTACACCTTC; CDR3aa: CSVEALDRANYGYTF
j_gene: TRBJ2-5; abundance: -; v_gene: TRBV7-2; d_gene: -; CDR3nt: TGTGCCAGCAGCTTTGGAATTAGGGACTCAGAGACCCAGTACTTC; CDR3aa: CASSFGIRDSETQYF
j_gene: TRBJ1-1; abundance: -; v_gene: TRBV7-9; d_gene: -; CDR3nt: TGTGCCAGCAGGGCGGGGCTTCACACTGAAGCTTTCTTT; CDR3aa: CASRAGLHTEAFF
j_gene: TRBJ2-3; abundance: -; v_gene: TRBV2; d_gene: TRBD1; CDR3nt: TGTTCAATCACCAGGGGGAGAAGCACAGATACGCAGTATTTT; CDR3aa: CSITRGRSTDTQYF
j_gene: TRBJ1-1; abundance: -; v_gene: TRBV7-9; d_gene: -; CDR3nt: TGTGCCAGCAGCTCCCCGGGCGGCAGGGTAAGGAACACTGAAGCTTTCTTT; CDR3aa: CASSSPGGRVRNTEAFF
j_gene: TRBJ2-1; abundance: once; v_gene: TRBV5-1; d_gene: -; CDR3nt: TGCGCCAGCAGCTTGGAAGGAGCACTCTCCTACAATGAGCAGTTCTTC; CDR3aa: CASSLEGALSYNEQFF
j_gene: TRBJ2-2; abundance: -; v_gene: TRBV7-9; d_gene: -; CDR3nt: TGTGCCAGCAGCCTATCTGCCGGGGAGCTGTTTTTT; CDR3aa: CASSLSAGELFF
j_gene: TRBJ2-5; abundance: -; v_gene: TRBV27; d_gene: TRBD1; CDR3nt: TGTGCCAGCAGTGCGGACAGGGGAAAGACCCAGTACTTC; CDR3aa: CASSADRGKTQYF
j_gene: TRBJ2-3; abundance: -; v_gene: TRBV6-2/TRBV6-3; d_gene: TRBD2; CDR3nt: TGTGCCAGCAGTTACGGCCTAGCGGGGGGGCTTACGCAGTATTTT; CDR3aa: CASSYGLAGGLTQYF
j_gene: TRBJ2-3; abundance: -; v_gene: TRBV7-2; d_gene: -; CDR3nt: TGTGCCAGCAGCTTAGGGCCCCCCGCAGATACGCAGTATTTT; CDR3aa: CASSLGPPADTQYF
j_gene: TRBJ1-6; abundance: -; v_gene: TRBV7-2; d_gene: TRBD1; CDR3nt: TGTGCCAGCCGGGACAGGAAAAGGAACCTCCACTTT; CDR3aa: CASRDRKRNLHF
j_gene: TRBJ1-3; abundance: once; v_gene: TRBV20-1; d_gene: TRBD1; CDR3nt: TGCAGTGCTAGTAGGGGGCCCTCTGGAAACACCATATATTTT; CDR3aa: CSASRGPSGNTIYF
j_gene: TRBJ1-2; abundance: -; v_gene: TRBV7-2; d_gene: -; CDR3nt: TGTGCCAGCAGCTTAGGGTTCTCAGGGATATATGGCTACACCTTC; CDR3aa: CASSLGFSGIYGYTF
j_gene: TRBJ1-1; abundance: -; v_gene: TRBV6-4; d_gene: -; CDR3nt: TGTGCCAGCAGTGAGCTACAGGGAGGGGGCACTGAAGCTTTCTTT; CDR3aa: CASSELQGGGTEAFF
j_gene: TRBJ1-2; abundance: -; v_gene: TRBV7-2; d_gene: TRBD1; CDR3nt: TGTGCCAGCAGCTTAGTTTCCCGGGACAGGGGCAACTATGGCTACACCTTC; CDR3aa: CASSLVSRDRGNYGYTF
j_gene: TRBJ2-5; abundance: -; v_gene: TRBV5-1; d_gene: -; CDR3nt: TGCGCCAGCAGCCTCCGCGGGGTTGGTTTGGGAGAGACCCAGTACTTC; CDR3aa: CASSLRGVGLGETQYF
j_gene: TRBJ1-6; abundance: few; v_gene: TRBV28; d_gene: -; CDR3nt: TGTGCCAGCAGTTCCGCGGCAGGGGCGTATAATTCACCCCTCCACTTT; CDR3aa: CASSSAAGAYNSPLHF
j_gene: TRBJ2-7; abundance: -; v_gene: TRBV30; d_gene: -; CDR3nt: TGTGCCTGGAGGCCGCCAGGGCAGGGCTATACCATGGAGCAGTACTTC; CDR3aa: CAWRPPGQGYTMEQYF
j_gene: TRBJ2-3; abundance: -; v_gene: TRBV4-2; d_gene: -; CDR3nt: TGTGCCAGCAGCCAAGTAGGGGCCGAGGGCACAGATACGCAGTATTTT; CDR3aa: CASSQVGAEGTDTQYF
j_gene: TRBJ1-2; abundance: -; v_gene: TRBV4-2; d_gene: -; CDR3nt: TGTGCCAGCAGCCAAGAACGTATAGGCAGGGGAGATGATGGCTACACCTTC; CDR3aa: CASSQERIGRGDDGYTF
j_gene: TRBJ2-3; abundance: -; v_gene: TRBV27; d_gene: -; CDR3nt: TGTGCCAGCAGCCCGGGGTTCGGGACTAGCACAGATACGCAGTATTTT; CDR3aa: CASSPGFGTSTDTQYF
j_gene: TRBJ1-3; abundance: -; v_gene: TRBV5-5; d_gene: -; CDR3nt: TGTGCCAGCAGCTTAAGCGGAAACACCATATATTTT; CDR3aa: CASSLSGNTIYF
j_gene: TRBJ2-1; abundance: few; v_gene: TRBV5-5; d_gene: TRBD2; CDR3nt: TGTGCCAGCAGCAACCAGGGACTAGCGGGCAATGAGCAGTTCTTC; CDR3aa: CASSNQGLAGNEQFF
j_gene: TRBJ1-4; abundance: -; v_gene: TRBV30; d_gene: -; CDR3nt: TGTGCCTGGAATACAGGTTATAATGAAAAACTGTTTTTT; CDR3aa: CAWNTGYNEKLFF
j_gene: TRBJ1-1; abundance: -; v_gene: TRBV18; d_gene: TRBD1; CDR3nt: TGTGCCAGCTCACAGGACAGGGCCCCCACTGAAGCTTTCTTT; CDR3aa: CASSQDRAPTEAFF
j_gene: TRBJ2-1; abundance: -; v_gene: TRBV11-2; d_gene: TRBD2; CDR3nt: TGTGCCAGCAGTCAAGGAGCGCGGCGGGGGGTCTACAATGAGCAGTTCTTC; CDR3aa: CASSQGARRGVYNEQFF
j_gene: TRBJ1-4; abundance: -; v_gene: TRBV28; d_gene: TRBD1; CDR3nt: TGTGCCAGCACCGACAGGGGGCCCTCTAATGAAAAACTGTTTTTT; CDR3aa: CASTDRGPSNEKLFF
j_gene: TRBJ2-5; abundance: -; v_gene: TRBV9; d_gene: TRBD2; CDR3nt: TGTGCCAGCAGCGTAGGGGCTAGCGGGAGTGGGCAAGAGACCCAGTACTTC; CDR3aa: CASSVGASGSGQETQYF
j_gene: TRBJ1-2; abundance: -; v_gene: TRBV5-8; d_gene: -; CDR3nt: TGTGCCAGCAGCTTGGCGGGTGGAAGCTACACCTTC; CDR3aa: CASSLAGGSYTF
j_gene: TRBJ1-4; abundance: once; v_gene: TRBV11-3; d_gene: -; CDR3nt: TGTGCCAGCAGCCCCCTAGGGGGGGCTCGGATTGAAAAACTGTTTTTT; CDR3aa: CASSPLGGARIEKLFF
j_gene: TRBJ2-1; abundance: -; v_gene: TRBV5-5; d_gene: TRBD2; CDR3nt: TGTGCCAGCAGCCTATCGACTAGCGGGAGTAGTAGTGAGCAGTTCTTC; CDR3aa: CASSLSTSGSSSEQFF
j_gene: TRBJ1-1; abundance: -; v_gene: TRBV7-2; d_gene: -; CDR3nt: TGTGCCAGCAGCTTACCCAGGGGAATGAACACTGAAGCTTTCTTT; CDR3aa: CASSLPRGMNTEAFF
j_gene: TRBJ2-3; abundance: -; v_gene: TRBV11-2; d_gene: TRBD2; CDR3nt: TGTGCCAGCAGCTTAGTTGGCGGGGGGACCACAGATACGCAGTATTTT; CDR3aa: CASSLVGGGTTDTQYF
j_gene: TRBJ1-3; abundance: -; v_gene: TRBV4-3; d_gene: TRBD1; CDR3nt: TGCGCCAGCAGCCAAGACTATAGGACAGGCGGGAACACCATATATTTT; CDR3aa: CASSQDYRTGGNTIYF
j_gene: TRBJ1-4; abundance: -; v_gene: TRBV6-4; d_gene: TRBD1; CDR3nt: TGTGCCAGCAGACCAACAGGGGGCCCGGGTGAAAAACTGTTTTTT; CDR3aa: CASRPTGGPGEKLFF
j_gene: TRBJ1-2; abundance: -; v_gene: TRBV7-8; d_gene: TRBD1; CDR3nt: TGTGCCAGCAGCTTAGGGGTGAGGGACAGCTATGGCTACACCTTC; CDR3aa: CASSLGVRDSYGYTF
j_gene: TRBJ1-2; abundance: -; v_gene: TRBV13; d_gene: TRBD1; CDR3nt: TGTGCCAGCAGCTTAGGCGAAGGGACAGGGAACTATGGCTACACCTTC; CDR3aa: CASSLGEGTGNYGYTF
j_gene: TRBJ1-1; abundance: -; v_gene: TRBV3-1/TRBV3-2; d_gene: -; CDR3nt: TGTGCCAGCAGCCATGGGGGGGCCACTGAAGCTTTCTTT; CDR3aa: CASSHGGATEAFF
j_gene: TRBJ1-2; abundance: -; v_gene: TRBV4-3; d_gene: -; CDR3nt: TGCGCCAGCAGCCAAGATCTACGCGGGGGTGGTGGCTACACCTTC; CDR3aa: CASSQDLRGGGGYTF
j_gene: TRBJ2-7; abundance: few; v_gene: TRBV5-1; d_gene: -; CDR3nt: TGCGCCAGCAGCTGGGACAAGTACGAGCAGTACTTC; CDR3aa: CASSWDKYEQYF
j_gene: TRBJ1-2; abundance: -; v_gene: TRBV11-2; d_gene: TRBD1; CDR3nt: TGTGCCAGCAGTTTAAGACAGGGTCTCGGCTACACCTTC; CDR3aa: CASSLRQGLGYTF
j_gene: TRBJ2-3; abundance: once; v_gene: TRBV11-2; d_gene: -; CDR3nt: TGTGCCAGCAGCAAGGAGGGTGGGAGCACAGATACGCAGTATTTT; CDR3aa: CASSKEGGSTDTQYF
j_gene: TRBJ2-3; abundance: -; v_gene: TRBV4-1; d_gene: TRBD2; CDR3nt: TGCGCCAGCAGCCATCGACTAGCCGGCACAGATACGCAGTATTTT; CDR3aa: CASSHRLAGTDTQYF
j_gene: TRBJ1-2; abundance: -; v_gene: TRBV28; d_gene: TRBD1; CDR3nt: TGTGCCAGCAGTTTTCTTGCAGGGGCAGGGGGAACCTATGGCTACACCTTC; CDR3aa: CASSFLAGAGGTYGYTF
j_gene: TRBJ2-5; abundance: once; v_gene: TRBV2; d_gene: TRBD1; CDR3nt: TGTGCCAGCACCAAACAGGGGGCGAACGAAGAGACCCAGTACTTC; CDR3aa: CASTKQGANEETQYF
j_gene: TRBJ1-6; abundance: -; v_gene: TRBV12-3/TRBV12-4; d_gene: TRBD1; CDR3nt: TGTGCCAGCAGTTCATCACAGGGGGAACCCCTCCACTTT; CDR3aa: CASSSSQGEPLHF
j_gene: TRBJ2-3; abundance: -; v_gene: TRBV7-2; d_gene: -; CDR3nt: TGTGCCAGCAGCTTAGCCCCTCCAGGGTCGGGAGATACGCAGTATTTT; CDR3aa: CASSLAPPGSGDTQYF
j_gene: TRBJ2-5; abundance: -; v_gene: TRBV30; d_gene: TRBD2; CDR3nt: TGTGCCTGGACTCCCGGGACTAGCGGGAGAGTCCAAGAGACCCAGTACTTC; CDR3aa: CAWTPGTSGRVQETQYF
j_gene: TRBJ2-1; abundance: -; v_gene: TRBV18; d_gene: TRBD1; CDR3nt: TGTGCCAGCTCACCAGGGACAGGATACAATGAGCAGTTCTTC; CDR3aa: CASSPGTGYNEQFF